The 10 T cell receptor beta chains below were found in one sample sequenced in a study of Graves' ophthalmopathy and Graves' hyperthyroidism. RNA served as the template for amplifying TCR beta CDR3 regions. RT-PCR in the first round used HTBI primers; a second-round multiplex PCR followed. TCRdb passed the multiplex PCR reads through MiXCR, listing each CDR3 protein once. The sample has around 1,000,000 distinct CDR3 sequences, around a third seen once; the top ten hold 8.5% to 14%. The sequencing input was peripheral blood or thyroid tissue (not recorded which). The source is an adult man with Graves' hyperthyroidism.

The chain uses TRBV29-1 and TRBJ1-1, with no clear D. Trimming took 8 bases from V and 6 from J, leaving 16 bases between them. Germline CDR1 reads SQVTM; CDR2 reads ANQGSEA. This CDR3 is 12 amino acids long. Here the CDR3 reads CSLTSWAAEAFF. DNA of the CDR3: TGCAGCTTGACCTCTTGGGCTGCTGAAGCTTTCTTT.

This clonotype was observed many times. The V call is TRBV29-1, the J call TRBJ1-3; no clear D. Germline V lookup: CDR1 SQVTM, CDR2 ANQGSEA. V was trimmed by 4 bases and J by 7 bases, leaving 11 bases between them. The CDR3 covers 12 residues. CDR3 bases: TGCAGCGTTGCATACCAACGGAACACCATATATTTT. This encodes CSVAYQRNTIYF. The full variable domain, completed using reference TRBV29-1 and TRBJ1-3, is SAVISQKPSRDICQRGTSLTIQCQVDSQVTMMFWYRQQPGQSLTLIATANQGSEATYESGFVIDKFPISRPNLTFSTLTVSNMSPEDSSIYLCSVAYQRNTIYFGEGSWLTVV.

This chain joins TRBV5-1 and TRBJ2-2, with 8 positions matching TRBD1. In germline, CDR1 is SGHRS, CDR2 YFSETQ. The CDR3 extends over 16 amino acids. Trimming at V came to 3 bases and at J to 6 bases, leaving 10 bases not matched to a gene. The CDR3 loop is CASSSLRDRFAGELFF. CDR3 in DNA: TGCGCCAGCAGCTCACTCCGGGACAGGTTTGCCGGGGAGCTGTTTTTT.

The chain uses TRBV11-2 and TRBJ2-2, with a possible D match to TRBD2 (6 bases). The CDR3 runs 15 residues. Trimming pared 5 bases from V and 4 bases from J, leaving 14 bases between. CDR1 and CDR2 from the germline V gene are SGHAT and FQNNGV. CDR3 region: CASSPYSGSTGELFF. The CDR3 DNA reads TGTGCCAGCAGCCCTTATAGCGGATCCACCGGGGAGCTGTTTTTT.

This clonotype was detected a few times. This chain connects TRBV12-3 or TRBV12-4 to TRBJ2-2; D gene ambiguous. Trimming cost V 7 bases and J 0 bases, with 12 bases left between them. The CDR3 is 15 residues long. In nucleotides, the CDR3 is TGTGCCAGCACCCATGGGCGGTCGAACACCGGGGAGCTGTTTTTT. Amino acids: CASTHGRSNTGELFF.

As to this clonotype: A much larger clonotype is one base distant, so this may be a read error. The chain uses TRBV20-1 and TRBJ2-7; TRBD2 matches 8 bases. The germline V gene encodes CDR1 DFQATT and CDR2 SNEGSKA (reference sequence). CDR3 length equals 14 residues. With 1 base clipped from V and 5 bases from J, the junction kept 7 bases outside the gene matches. The CDR3 is CSARGDAGGDEQYF. The CDR3 bases are TGCAGTGCTAGAGGGGACGCGGGGGGAGACGAGCAGTACTTC.

This clonotype was seen many times. J is TRBJ1-5 and V is TRBV7-8, with 8 bases aligning to TRBD1. The CDR3 has 15 residues. V trimming: 3 bases; J trimming: 6 bases; junction bases outside the gene matches: 7. Germline V lookup: CDR1 SGHVS, CDR2 FQNEAQ. The CDR3 DNA follows: TGTGCCAGCAGCTTCATCGGGACAGGAACTCAGCCCCAGCATTTT. Translation: CASSFIGTGTQPQHF.

On this clonotype itself: Germline and junction disagree at one end, which may indicate a read error. The chain combines TRBV19 with TRBJ2-7; TRBD1 aligns across 7 bases. The length of the CDR3 is 14 residues. Germline-derived CDR1 and CDR2 are LNHDA and SQIVND (reference sequence). This chain's CDR3 is CAGSLGTASYEQYF. In DNA form, the CDR3 reads TGTGCCGGTAGTCTCGGGACAGCCTCCTACGAGCAGTACTTC.

The chain couples TRBV9 to TRBJ2-7; D perhaps matches TRBD1 (6 bases). Germline assignment: CDR1 SGDLS and CDR2 YYNGEE. V lost 6 bases and J lost 2, with 12 bases in between. There are 13 residues in the CDR3. The CDR3 protein is CASTWDNPYEQYF. CDR3 nucleotides: TGTGCCAGCACCTGGGACAACCCCTACGAGCAGTACTTC.

About this clonotype: Just one base apart from a much larger clone, this may be a read error. The V gene is TRBV29-1, the J gene TRBJ2-5; D gene unclear. The CDR3 sequence is 10 residues long. The germline V gene has CDR1 SQVTM and CDR2 ANQGSEA. Trimming removed 6 bases from V and 1 base from J, with 3 bases in between. The CDR3 nucleotides are TGCAGCGTCCCCCAAGAGACCCAGTACTTC. This codes for CSVPQETQYF. The entire variable domain, with the rest obtained from reference TRBV29-1 and TRBJ2-5, is as follows: SAVISQKPSRDICQRGTSLTIQCQVDSQVTMMFWYRQQPGQSLTLIATANQGSEATYESGFVIDKFPISRPNLTFSTLTVSNMSPEDSSIYLCSVPQETQYFGPGTRLLVL.